The entry that follows covers one T cell receptor (beta chain) sequence. Per the original methods: Researchers report that nucleated cell counts were estimated from reference gene primer amplification. The repertoire was sequenced with immunoSEQ multiplex PCR; TCRdb's copy has only in-frame clones and lacks some. V, J and clone size were drawn from that table, and D and trimming were deduced from the DNA. The data contain about 430,000 clones, about 87% of them singletons. Seattle researchers signed up patients amid active infection and tracked them longitudinally. This record comes from a study of blood T cell repertoires in COVID-19. Study details: The United States, Italy and Spain supplied acute and convalescent COVID-19 samples. In each case, the material was cDNA or gDNA derived from T cells, B-cell-depleted T cells, or PBMCs.

Germline CDR1 reads MGHDK; CDR2 reads SYGVNS. Unmatched junction bases numbered 4, after V lost 2 bases and J lost 0 bases. The CDR3 sequence is 15 residues long. Specimen: peripheral blood. The rearrangement uses TRBV25-1 and TRBJ2-7; 7 nucleotides agree with TRBD1. This receptor was identified in a man in his late teens or twenties with COVID-19, enrolled during active disease. The CDR3 loop reads CASSERQGSSYEQYF. The DNA for the CDR3 is TGTGCCAGCAGTGAACGACAGGGTAGCTCCTACGAGCAGTACTTC.